Listed below are T cell receptor beta chains from one sample, sequenced in a study of shared clonotypes between healthy human individuals. The data were produced by immunoSEQ multiplex PCR, yet TCRdb's version contains in-frame clones alone and is incomplete. The sample carries around 2,100,000 clones, approximately 94% recorded once. Sequencing was performed on naive CD8+ T cells sorted from blood. Receptors originate from a man between 18 and 29 years old in good health. Each CDR3 is given with its conserved first and last residue. The D gene is left open where the match is weak. The size of a clone is reported for some rows only, either as once, few or many, or as a class for expanded clones.

>TRBV14|TRBJ2-7|-|-
CASSLFHEQYF
TGTGCCAGCAGCCTATTCCACGAGCAGTACTTC
>TRBV2|TRBJ2-1|-|-
CASSEALWGEQFF
TGTGCCAGCAGTGAAGCGCTGTGGGGCGAGCAGTTCTTC
>TRBV4-1|TRBJ1-5|-|-
CASSQSLEGRGQPQHF
TGCGCCAGCAGCCAATCCCTGGAGGGGAGAGGACAGCCCCAGCATTTT
>TRBV19|TRBJ2-3|-|TRBD1
CASSIGTGTDTQYF
TGTGCCAGTAGTATCGGGACAGGGACAGATACGCAGTATTTT
>TRBV27|TRBJ2-2|-|-
CATCGTARGAGELFF
TGTGCCACCTGCGGGACAGCCAGGGGTGCCGGGGAGCTGTTTTTT
>TRBV30|TRBJ2-3|once|TRBD2
CAWSGTSGSLPRTDTQYF
TGTGCCTGGAGTGGGACTAGCGGGAGTCTCCCCCGCACAGATACGCAGTATTTT
>TRBV5-6|TRBJ2-5|-|TRBD1
CASSAPDRDRYQETQYF
TGTGCCAGCAGCGCACCTGACAGGGACAGGTACCAAGAGACCCAGTACTTC
>TRBV7-6|TRBJ1-6|-|-
CASSLKGAGNSPLHF
TGTGCCAGCAGCTTAAAAGGGGCAGGGAATTCACCCCTCCACTTT
>TRBV30|TRBJ2-1|-|TRBD2
CAWSGLAGEESYNEQFF
TGTGCCTGGAGTGGACTAGCGGGAGAGGAGTCCTACAATGAGCAGTTCTTC
>TRBV10-1|TRBJ2-2|-|-
CASSAGLENTGELFF
TGCGCCAGCAGTGCCGGACTCGAGAACACCGGGGAGCTGTTTTTT
>TRBV7-9|TRBJ1-1|-|-
CASGRNTEAFF
TGTGCCAGCGGGCGGAACACTGAAGCTTTCTTT
>TRBV6-1|TRBJ2-7|-|TRBD1
CASLTGSSYEQYF
TGTGCCAGTCTGACAGGGAGCTCCTACGAGCAGTACTTC
>TRBV5-6|TRBJ2-4|-|TRBD1
CASSPGQGAYDIQYF
TGTGCCAGCAGCCCCGGACAGGGGGCTTACGACATTCAGTACTTC
>TRBV14|TRBJ2-4|-|-
CASSQGVWGEAKNIQYF
TGTGCCAGCAGCCAAGGGGTCTGGGGGGAAGCCAAAAACATTCAGTACTTC
>TRBV4-3|TRBJ2-1|-|TRBD2
CASSPAGGIYNEQFF
TGCGCCAGCAGCCCAGCGGGAGGGATCTACAATGAGCAGTTCTTC
>TRBV27|TRBJ1-1|-|TRBD1
CASSLSRTGIEAFF
TGTGCCAGCAGTTTATCTCGGACAGGTATTGAAGCTTTCTTT
>TRBV4-3|TRBJ2-7|-|TRBD1
CASSRLTGADYEQYF
TGCGCCAGCAGCCGTTTGACAGGGGCAGACTACGAGCAGTACTTC
>TRBV4-1|TRBJ2-1|-|TRBD1
CASSQGTGGAGSYNEQFF
TGCGCCAGCAGCCAAGGGACAGGGGGCGCGGGCTCCTACAATGAGCAGTTCTTC
>TRBV5-1|TRBJ2-2|-|TRBD1
CASSSTGAGELFF
TGCGCCAGCAGCTCGACAGGGGCCGGGGAGCTGTTTTTT
>TRBV27|TRBJ1-6|-|-
CASSLFGGPESPLHF
TGTGCCAGCAGTTTATTTGGGGGTCCAGAATCACCCCTCCACTTT
>TRBV2|TRBJ2-2|-|-
CASSAPNTGELFF
TGTGCCAGCAGTGCCCCTAACACCGGGGAGCTGTTTTTT
>TRBV2|TRBJ2-3|once|-
CASRGAREDTQYF
TGTGCCAGCAGAGGTGCGAGGGAAGATACGCAGTATTTT
>TRBV5-6|TRBJ1-1|once|-
CASSLFWGNTEAFF
TGTGCCAGCAGCTTGTTTTGGGGGAACACTGAAGCTTTCTTT
>TRBV27|TRBJ2-7|-|TRBD1
CASSFQGANDEQYF
TGTGCCAGCAGTTTTCAGGGGGCAAACGACGAGCAGTACTTC
>TRBV27|TRBJ1-6|-|-
CASSLLKSSYNSPLHF
TGTGCCAGCAGTTTACTGAAGAGCTCCTATAATTCACCCCTCCACTTT
>TRBV7-9|TRBJ2-3|once|TRBD2
CASSLASGPADTDTQYF
TGTGCCAGCAGCTTAGCTAGCGGGCCTGCCGACACAGATACGCAGTATTTT
>TRBV4-3|TRBJ2-7|-|TRBD1
CASSSLTGGRYEQYF
TGCGCCAGCAGCAGCCTCACAGGGGGCCGATACGAGCAGTACTTC
>TRBV11-2|TRBJ2-7|-|-
CASSFSTEYEQYF
TGTGCCAGCAGCTTTTCGACGGAATACGAGCAGTACTTC
>TRBV30|TRBJ2-1|-|TRBD2
CAWSVHLAGGLWANEQFF
TGTGCCTGGAGTGTACATCTAGCGGGAGGTCTTTGGGCCAATGAGCAGTTCTTC
>TRBV4-2|TRBJ1-4|-|-
CASSQDDSGAGDEKLFF
TGTGCCAGCAGCCAAGATGATTCGGGGGCGGGGGATGAAAAACTGTTTTTT
>TRBV29-1|TRBJ1-2|-|-
CSVDPGDGYTF
TGCAGCGTTGACCCCGGGGATGGCTACACCTTC
>TRBV11-3|TRBJ2-1|once|TRBD1
CASSLDPRTGHNEQFF
TGTGCCAGCAGCTTAGATCCCAGGACAGGGCACAATGAGCAGTTCTTC
>TRBV6-1|TRBJ1-2|-|TRBD1
CASSPPGQGKYGYTF
TGTGCCAGCAGTCCCCCCGGACAGGGGAAGTATGGCTACACCTTC
>TRBV6-5|TRBJ2-7|-|TRBD2
CASRTSPETYEQYF
TGTGCCAGCAGGACTAGCCCAGAAACCTACGAGCAGTACTTC
>TRBV27|TRBJ2-7|-|-
CASSLSVSYEQYF
TGTGCCAGCAGTCTCAGCGTCTCCTACGAGCAGTACTTC
>TRBV28|TRBJ1-1|-|TRBD1
CATKTGGIEAFF
TGTGCCACCAAAACAGGGGGTATTGAAGCTTTCTTT
>TRBV2|TRBJ2-7|-|TRBD2
CASRGLAGALEQYF
TGTGCCAGCAGGGGACTAGCGGGAGCCCTCGAGCAGTACTTC
>TRBV6-1|TRBJ2-5|-|TRBD1
CASSEEGQGNWVETQYF
TGTGCCAGCAGTGAAGAGGGACAGGGAAATTGGGTAGAGACCCAGTACTTC
>TRBV7-7|TRBJ2-4|-|-
CASSLVFGDIQYF
TGTGCTAGCAGCTTAGTTTTCGGGGACATTCAGTACTTC
>TRBV4-1|TRBJ2-7|-|-
CASSQVKGAYEQYF
TGCGCCAGCAGCCAAGTCAAGGGTGCTTACGAGCAGTACTTC
>TRBV10-1|TRBJ2-3|-|-
CASSDGGSTDTQYF
TGCGCCAGCAGCGACGGCGGGAGCACAGATACGCAGTATTTT
>TRBV9|TRBJ2-2|once|-
CASESNTGELFF
TGTGCCAGCGAGTCGAACACCGGGGAGCTGTTTTTT
>TRBV19|TRBJ1-1|-|-
CASSIPGMNTEAFF
TGTGCCAGTAGTATCCCGGGTATGAACACTGAAGCTTTCTTT
>TRBV27|TRBJ1-2|-|-
CASGPSQGPIFYGYTF
TGTGCCAGCGGACCCTCACAGGGACCTATCTTCTATGGCTACACCTTC
>TRBV4-3|TRBJ1-1|-|-
CASSHLLGDSEAFF
TGCGCCAGCAGCCACTTGTTGGGGGACTCCGAAGCTTTCTTT
>TRBV5-1|TRBJ2-7|-|TRBD1
CASSSGTGLREQYF
TGCGCCAGCAGCTCCGGGACAGGGTTGAGGGAGCAGTACTTC